These 17 T cell receptor beta chains were sequenced from one sample in a study of T cells in Graves' hyperthyroidism and ophthalmopathy (dated by TCRdb to the late 2010s). The library was built by means of multiplex PCR. Data came from an Illumina HiSeq 2000. Amplification of TCR beta CDR3 regions was carried out from RNA transcripts. The TCR CDR3 was subjected to a first round of RT-PCR using the HTBI primer set and the Qiagen OneStep RT-PCR kit. Using fastp at Q25 and MiXCR, TCRdb reprocessed the public reads and kept productive beta chains. CDR3 protein duplicates are merged, each entry listing the most common genes and DNA. Here the sample has over 450,000 distinct CDR3 sequences; approximately 15% occur a single time. The top ten hold around a sixth of the sample. The sample taken for sequencing was blood. Receptor source: a woman between 18 and 30 years old with Graves' hyperthyroidism.

This clonotype was detected many times. This chain joins TRBV28 and TRBJ1-2; D is unresolved. The CDR3 runs 15 residues. Trimming took 5 bases from V and 3 from J, leaving 16 bases between them. CDR1 and CDR2 (germline): MDHEN, SYDVKM. The chain's CDR3 is CASSPLGSRDYGYTF. The CDR3 nucleotides read TGTGCCAGCAGTCCCCTCGGGAGCCGAGACTATGGCTACACCTTC.

This clonotype was counted a few times. V and J are TRBV6-2 or TRBV6-3 and TRBJ2-7; 7 bases match TRBD2. Germline CDR1 and CDR2: MNHEY and SVGEGT. The trim removed 2 bases at V and 3 bases at J, leaving 7 bases unmatched. This CDR3 contains 15 residues. CDR3 coding DNA: TGTGCCAGCAGTTACAGGCGGGGACTATACTACGAGCAGTACGTC. This codes for CASSYRRGLYYEQYV.

This clonotype was observed at least ten times. This chain links TRBV13 with TRBJ1-4; 7 bases fit TRBD1. After removal of 5 bases from V and 8 bases from J, the junction contained 8 bases not matched to a gene. Germline-derived CDR1 and CDR2 are PRHDT and FYEKMQ (reference sequence). This CDR3 has 14 amino acids. The CDR3 DNA reads as TGTGCCAGCAGCCAACAGGGGCTGGAAGAAAAACTGTTTTTT. Translated: CASSQQGLEEKLFF.

To note about this clonotype: The junction does not match germline at one end; this may be a read error. This sequence joins TRBV7-9 and TRBJ2-3; the D is unclear. This CDR3 region has 13 residues. The germline V gene encodes CDR1 SEHNR and CDR2 FQNEAQ (reference sequence). Here the CDR3 reads CASNLTETDTQYF. CDR3 bases: TGTGCCAGCAACTTAACAGAGACAGATACGCAGTATTTT.

The chain recombines TRBV5-6 with TRBJ2-7; 10 bases match TRBD1. Trimming cost V 4 bases and J 6 bases; bases outside gene matches: 13. CDR1 SGHDT and CDR2 YYEEEE come from the germline V gene. The CDR3 spans 16 residues. The CDR3 reads CASSLPRRDRGGEQYF. CDR3 DNA sequence: TGTGCCAGCAGCCTACCCCGGAGGGACAGGGGTGGCGAGCAGTACTTC.

This clonotype was observed a handful of times. The V gene is TRBV6-2 or TRBV6-3, the J gene TRBJ2-7; 11 positions match TRBD2. The CDR3 loop spans 15 amino acids. Germline CDR1 reads MNHEY; CDR2 reads SVGEGT. The junction had 9 bases not matched to a gene; V was cut back by 10 bases and J by 1 base. The chain's CDR3 is CATRLTSGMSYEQYF. In DNA, the CDR3 is TGTGCCACCCGTTTGACTAGCGGGATGTCCTACGAGCAGTACTTC.

This clonotype has ten or more counts. The chain couples TRBV20-1 to TRBJ1-1; D is possibly TRBD1 (5 bases). Trimming took 3 bases from V and 5 from J, leaving 10 bases between them. The CDR3 loop spans 12 amino acids. Germline assignment: CDR1 DFQATT and CDR2 SNEGSKA (reference sequence). The CDR3 bases are TGCAGTGCTAGTGGAGGGGAAACTGAAGCTTTCTTT. It yields the protein CSASGGETEAFF.

This clonotype was picked up a small number of times. A read error may account for a junction end that differs from germline. V is TRBV5-1 and J is TRBJ1-5; D is perhaps TRBD1 (5 bases). Germline V gene lookup returns CDR1 SGHRS and CDR2 YFSETQ. The CDR3 length is 12 residues. CDR3 nucleotides: TGCGCCGGCAGCCCCGGGGGACAGCCCCAGCATTTT. This encodes CAGSPGGQPQHF.

This clonotype was detected a few times. The chain employs TRBV5-1 and TRBJ2-1; TRBD2 matches 7 bases. The CDR3 covers 16 residues. The ends lost 6 bases at V and 1 base at J; junction bases unmatched: 10. The germline gives CDR1 SGHRS, CDR2 YFSETQ. In DNA, the CDR3 is TGCGCCAGCACCCCGGGTCCTAGCGGATCCTACAATGAGCAGTTCTTC. This gives the protein CASTPGPSGSYNEQFF. The full variable domain, its missing parts supplied by reference TRBV5-1 and TRBJ2-1, is KAGVTQTPRYLIKTRGQQVTLSCSPISGHRSVSWYQQTPGQGLQFLFEYFSETQRNKGNFPGRFSGRQFSNSRSEMNVSTLELGDSALYLCASTPGPSGSYNEQFFGPGTRLTVL.

There are many counts of this clonotype. DNA of the CDR3: TGTGCCACCAGTGAGGGATCTACCTACAATGAGCAGTTCTTC. It specifies CATSEGSTYNEQFF. The rearrangement links TRBV24-1 to TRBJ2-1; D is unclear. The CDR3 is 14 residues long. Looked up from germline, CDR1 is KGHDR and CDR2 is SFDVKD. Trimming cost V 4 bases and J 2 bases, with 8 bases left between them.

This clonotype was counted at least ten times. This rearrangement joins TRBV20-1 to TRBJ2-7; TRBD2 agrees at 8 bases. This CDR3 is 13 amino acids long. V lost 5 bases, J lost 5 bases, and 8 bases stayed unmatched. Looked up from germline, CDR1 is DFQATT and CDR2 is SNEGSKA (reference sequence). The CDR3 loop is CSAVLGRAHEQYF. The CDR3 DNA reads TGCAGTGCTGTTCTCGGGAGGGCCCACGAGCAGTACTTC.

This clonotype appeared many times. The chain carries TRBV12-5 and TRBJ2-1; 7 bases are shared with TRBD1. CDR3 length: 16 amino acids. V was clipped by 7 bases and J by 0 bases; unmatched bases: 9. CDR1 is LGHNT and CDR2 is FRNRAP in the germline V gene. The CDR3 spells CASELQGSPSYNEQFF. The CDR3 DNA reads TGTGCTAGTGAACTACAGGGGTCCCCCTCCTACAATGAGCAGTTCTTC.

At least ten counts were recorded for this clonotype. The chain has TRBV18 and TRBJ2-5, with D possibly TRBD2 on 6 matching bases. Deletions cut 3 bases from V and 3 bases from J, with 20 bases between. This CDR3 is 17 amino acids long. Germline values: CDR1 KGHSH, CDR2 LQKENI. CDR3 amino acids: CASSPAGGTTWEETQYF. The CDR3 DNA is TGTGCCAGCTCACCGGCAGGAGGGACCACTTGGGAAGAGACCCAGTACTTC.

In its sample, this clonotype was seen many times. The rearrangement joins TRBV12-3 or TRBV12-4 to TRBJ1-5; tentative D call: TRBD1 (6 bases). Trimming pared 3 bases from V and 2 bases from J, leaving 17 bases between. This CDR3 is built from 17 residues. The CDR3 sequence: CASSFITGGSGNQPQHF. The CDR3 DNA reads as TGTGCCAGCAGTTTTATTACCGGGGGCAGTGGCAATCAGCCCCAGCATTTT.

In its sample, this clonotype was seen many times. The chain joins TRBV30 to TRBJ1-1, with D uncertain. Germline CDR1 is GTSNPN and CDR2 is SVGIG (reference sequence). V lost 5 bases and J 0 bases, leaving 4 bases between the germline ends. The CDR3 length is 11 residues. Here the CDR3 reads CAWGMNTEAFF. The CDR3 coding sequence is TGTGCCTGGGGGATGAACACTGAAGCTTTCTTT.

This sequence joins TRBV9 and TRBJ2-6, with 7 bases identical to TRBD2. Losses at the gene ends were 2 bases for V and 4 bases for J; bases not matched to a gene: 9. The CDR3 is 17 amino acids. Germline V gene data show CDR1 as SGDLS and CDR2 as YYNGEE. The CDR3 DNA follows: TGTGCCAGCAGCGTGGAAGGGAGGGCCGCCGGGGCCAACGTCCTGACTTTC. Translation: CASSVEGRAAGANVLTF.

Ten or more counts support this clonotype. This chain connects TRBV6-2 or TRBV6-3 to TRBJ2-7, with 10 bases aligning to TRBD2. The V and J ends lost 8 bases and 5 bases, in that order; junction bases with no gene match: 9. Germline assignment: CDR1 MNHEY and CDR2 SVGEGT. The CDR3 extends over 14 amino acids. CDR3: CASRPSGSGHEQYV. CDR3 nucleotide sequence: TGTGCCAGCCGACCTAGCGGGAGTGGACACGAGCAGTACGTC.